The 9 T cell receptor beta chains given below trace back to one sample, sequenced in a study of blood T cells in healthy people across ages. Using a J-beta primer mix together with a sample-barcoded 5' primer, a second PCR was run for roughly 7 to 12 cycles. TCRdb reprocessed the 5' RACE reads with MiXCR, giving one entry per CDR3 protein. The sample consists of approximately 800,000 distinct CDR3 sequences, about 45% of them appearing once. The sequenced sample consisted of blood. These receptors were obtained from a man aged 80 or over in good health.

V and J are TRBV3-1 and TRBJ2-5, with a weak D call TRBD2 (6 bases). Per the germline V gene, CDR1 is LGHDT and CDR2 is YNNKEL (reference sequence). Trimming left V 3 bases short and J 2 bases short, with 16 bases between. The CDR3 loop spans 16 amino acids. This CDR3 reads CASSHSGVERQETQYF. In DNA, the CDR3 is TGTGCCAGCAGCCACTCGGGGGTTGAGCGGCAAGAGACCCAGTACTTC.

This chain joins TRBV20-1 and TRBJ2-4, with TRBD2 matching 16 bases. After removal of 2 bases from V and 1 base from J, the junction contained 5 bases not matched to a gene. Germline V lookup: CDR1 DFQATT, CDR2 SNEGSKA (reference sequence). CDR3 length equals 18 residues. The CDR3 protein is CSARRGLAGGPAKNIQYF. CDR3 nucleotides: TGCAGTGCTAGACGGGGACTAGCGGGGGGGCCGGCCAAAAACATTCAGTACTTC.

This clonotype has only one observation. This chain uses TRBV27 with TRBJ2-1; D unresolved. CDR1 and CDR2 (germline): MNHEY, SMNVEV (reference sequence). There are 12 residues in the CDR3. The V gene lost 6 bases and the J gene lost 6 bases, with 9 bases spanning the gap. The CDR3 region has the DNA TGTGCCAGCAGGTTGGATGCCAATGAGCAGTTCTTC. As protein: CASRLDANEQFF.

The gene calls are TRBV3-1 and TRBJ1-5, with a weak D call TRBD1 (5 bases). Germline V gene sequence: CDR1 LGHDT, CDR2 YNNKEL (reference sequence). Trimming removed 1 base at V and 7 bases at J, with 8 bases between. The length of the CDR3 is 13 residues. The chain's CDR3 is CASSQGGWQPQHF. The CDR3 nucleotides are TGTGCCAGCAGCCAAGGGGGCTGGCAGCCCCAGCATTTT.

The chain carries TRBV6-1 and TRBJ2-7; 10 bases are shared with TRBD1. CDR3 length: 15 residues. The junction had 8 bases not matched to a gene; V was cut back by 8 bases and J by 1 base. Germline CDR1 is MNHNS and CDR2 is SASEGT. The CDR3 spells CASQHRGQGSYEQYF. CDR3 nucleotides: TGTGCCAGCCAGCACCGGGGACAGGGGTCCTACGAGCAGTACTTC.

This clonotype occurred a few times. This chain uses TRBV2 with TRBJ1-4; 9 nucleotides match TRBD1. The CDR3 runs to 12 residues. Germline CDR1 reads SNHLY; CDR2 reads FYNNEI. The V gene end was trimmed by 6 bases and the J gene end by 15 bases; junction bases not matched to a gene: 8. CDR3 coding DNA: TGTGCCAGCAGGGGACAGGGTGAGAGAGTGTTTTTT. It translates to CASRGQGERVFF.

This clonotype was observed many times. The chain joins TRBV12-3 or TRBV12-4 to TRBJ2-4; D is perhaps TRBD1 (5 bases). V gave up 2 bases and J gave up 1 base, with 15 bases separating them. The CDR3 length is 17 residues. CDR3 loop: CASSLMFGAPAKNIQYF. For the CDR3, the DNA is TGTGCCAGCAGTTTAATGTTTGGGGCGCCTGCCAAAAACATTCAGTACTTC.

V gene TRBV12-3 or TRBV12-4 combines with J gene TRBJ1-2, with D perhaps matching TRBD1 (5 bases). Trimming took 5 bases from V and 8 from J, leaving 15 bases between them. The CDR3 runs to 13 residues. DNA for the CDR3: TGTGCCAGCAGTCCGGGGAGGGGCCGGGGCTACACCTTC. Protein sequence: CASSPGRGRGYTF.

This chain links TRBV7-9 with TRBJ1-6, with a weak D call TRBD1 (5 bases). Germline V gene lookup returns CDR1 SEHNR and CDR2 FQNEAQ (reference sequence). The CDR3 sequence is 14 residues long. Trimming took 4 bases from V and 7 from J, leaving 11 bases between them. The chain's CDR3 is CASSSDTWNSPLHF. The DNA for the CDR3 is TGTGCCAGCAGCTCGGACACTTGGAATTCACCCCTCCACTTT.